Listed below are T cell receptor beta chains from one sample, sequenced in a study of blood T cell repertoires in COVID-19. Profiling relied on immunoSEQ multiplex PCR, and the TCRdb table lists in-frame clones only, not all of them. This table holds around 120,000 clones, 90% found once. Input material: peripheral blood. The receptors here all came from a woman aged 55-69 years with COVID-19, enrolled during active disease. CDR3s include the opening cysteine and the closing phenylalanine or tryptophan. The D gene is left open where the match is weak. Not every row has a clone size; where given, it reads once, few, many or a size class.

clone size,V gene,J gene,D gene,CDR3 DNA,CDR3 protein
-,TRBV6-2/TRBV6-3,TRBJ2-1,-,TGTGCCAGCAGTTCGTTGTATGAGCAGTTCTTC,CASSSLYEQFF
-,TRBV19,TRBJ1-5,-,TGTGCCACCTCCTCCGGGACACCGCATCAGCCCCAGCATTTT,CATSSGTPHQPQHF
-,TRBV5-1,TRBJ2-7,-,TGCGCCAGCAGCTTGTTCCAGGGTACCGAGCAGTACTTC,CASSLFQGTEQYF
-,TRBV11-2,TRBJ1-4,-,TGTGCCAGCAGCGGTCAGGCAACTAATGAAAAACTGTTTTTT,CASSGQATNEKLFF
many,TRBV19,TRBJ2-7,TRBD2,TGTGCCAGTAGTAAGACTAGCGGGGGTTCCTACGAGCAGTACTTC,CASSKTSGGSYEQYF
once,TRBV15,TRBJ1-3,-,TGTGCCACCAGCAGAGGGCGGGGAAACACCATATATTTT,CATSRGRGNTIYF
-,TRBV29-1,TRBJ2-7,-,TGCAGCGTTAGACAGGACTCCTCCGAGCAGTACTTC,CSVRQDSSEQYF
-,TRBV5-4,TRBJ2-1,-,TGTGCCAGCAGCGGTGGGAGTCCTAGCTCCTACAATGAGCAGTTCTTC,CASSGGSPSSYNEQFF
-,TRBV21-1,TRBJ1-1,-,TGTGCCAGCAGACCATTACAGGGGAAAAACACTGAAGCTTTCTTT,CASRPLQGKNTEAFF
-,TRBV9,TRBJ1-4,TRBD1,TGTGCCAGCAGCGAGGGGGCAGGGTATGAAAAACTGTTTTTT,CASSEGAGYEKLFF
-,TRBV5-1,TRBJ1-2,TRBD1,TGCGCCAGCAGCTTAGGGGACAGCCCCTTCAAAGGGTACACCTTC,CASSLGDSPFKGYTF
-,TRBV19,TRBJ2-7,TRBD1,TGTGCCAGTAGTGTGAGACAGGGGGGTTACGAGCAGTACTTC,CASSVRQGGYEQYF
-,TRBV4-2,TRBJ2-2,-,TGTGCCAGCAGCCACCTAGTGGGAGGTACAGTCACCGGGGAGCTGTTTTTT,CASSHLVGGTVTGELFF
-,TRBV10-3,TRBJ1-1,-,TGTGCCATCAGTCGACAAAGGCTGACTGAAGCTTTCTTT,CAISRQRLTEAFF
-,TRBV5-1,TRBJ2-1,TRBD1,TGCGCCAGCAGCGCGGACAGGGAAGTCACTGAGCAGTTCTTC,CASSADREVTEQFF
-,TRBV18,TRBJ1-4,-,TGTGCCAGCTCACGGGCGACTAATGAAAAACTGTTTTTT,CASSRATNEKLFF
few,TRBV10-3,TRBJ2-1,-,TGTGCCATCAGTGACCTGTACTCGTCCTCCTACAATGAGCAGTTCTTC,CAISDLYSSSYNEQFF
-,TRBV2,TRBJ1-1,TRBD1,TGTGCCAGCAGGGGGGACAGAATAAACACTGAAGCTTTCTTT,CASRGDRINTEAFF
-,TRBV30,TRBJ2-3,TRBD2,TGTGCCTGGAGTGTAAACGGGGGGTTGACAGATACGCAGTATTTT,CAWSVNGGLTDTQYF
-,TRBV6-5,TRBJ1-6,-,TGTGCCAGCAGGGCGGACAGTGGCTCACCCCTCCACTTT,CASRADSGSPLHF
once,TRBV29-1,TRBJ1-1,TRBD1,TGCAGCGTTGAAAGCGACAGGGGCCTGAACACTGAAGCTTTCTTT,CSVESDRGLNTEAFF
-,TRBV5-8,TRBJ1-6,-,TGTGCCAGCAGCTTGGGGCAGGTTGATTCACCCCTCCACTTT,CASSLGQVDSPLHF
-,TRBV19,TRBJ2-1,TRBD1,TGTGCCAGTAGTATTGGGACAGGGGGCTCCGATGAGCAGTTCTTC,CASSIGTGGSDEQFF
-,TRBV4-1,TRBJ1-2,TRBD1,TGCGCCAGCAGCCTACAGACAGGGTCCTCTAACTATGGCTACACCTTC,CASSLQTGSSNYGYTF
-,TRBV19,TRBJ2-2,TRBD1,TGTGCCAGCTTCGACCCCGGGACAGTTTTTTCCACCGGGGAGCTGTTTTTT,CASFDPGTVFSTGELFF
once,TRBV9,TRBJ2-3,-,TGTGCCAGCAGCGTAGGAGTAGCAAGAAATGTCACAGATACGCAGTATTTT,CASSVGVARNVTDTQYF
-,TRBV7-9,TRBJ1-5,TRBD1,TGTGCCAGCAGCTTCGGACAGGGGGTTAGCAATCAGCCCCAGCATTTT,CASSFGQGVSNQPQHF
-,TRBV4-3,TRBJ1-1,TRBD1,TGCGCCAGCAGCCGCCTGACAGGGGATAAATTGTGGACTGAAGCTTTCTTT,CASSRLTGDKLWTEAFF
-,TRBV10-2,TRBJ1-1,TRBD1,TGCGCCAGCAGTTGGACAGGGCCCGGGACTGAAGCTTTCTTT,CASSWTGPGTEAFF
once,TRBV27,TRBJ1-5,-,TGTGCCAGCAGTTCCGGGAGGGAGGTCAATCAGCCCCAGCATTTT,CASSSGREVNQPQHF
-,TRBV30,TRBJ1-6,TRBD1,TGTGCCTGGCAACCCGGGACAGAAAATTCACCCCTCCACTTT,CAWQPGTENSPLHF
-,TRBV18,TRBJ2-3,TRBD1,TGTGCCAGCTCCGCGGGACAGGGATCACAAGATACGCAGTATTTT,CASSAGQGSQDTQYF
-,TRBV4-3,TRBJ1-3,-,TGCGCCAGCAGCCCCAGGGAGGCTGGAAACACCATATATTTT,CASSPREAGNTIYF